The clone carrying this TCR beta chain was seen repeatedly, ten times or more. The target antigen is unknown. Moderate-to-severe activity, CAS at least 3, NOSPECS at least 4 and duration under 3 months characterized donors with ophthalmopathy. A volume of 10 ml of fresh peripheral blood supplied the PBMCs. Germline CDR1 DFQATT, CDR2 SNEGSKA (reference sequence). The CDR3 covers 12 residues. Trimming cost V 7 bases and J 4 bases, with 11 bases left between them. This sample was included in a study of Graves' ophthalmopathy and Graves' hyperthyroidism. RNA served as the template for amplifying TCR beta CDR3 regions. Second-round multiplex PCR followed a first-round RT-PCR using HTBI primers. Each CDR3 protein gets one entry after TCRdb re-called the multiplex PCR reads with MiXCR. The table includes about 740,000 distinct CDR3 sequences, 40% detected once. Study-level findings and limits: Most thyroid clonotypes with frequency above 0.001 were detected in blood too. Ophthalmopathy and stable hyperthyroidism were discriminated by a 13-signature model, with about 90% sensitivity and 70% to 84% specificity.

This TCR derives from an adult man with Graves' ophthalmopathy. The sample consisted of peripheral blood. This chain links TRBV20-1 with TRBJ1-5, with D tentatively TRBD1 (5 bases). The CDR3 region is CSESGQNQPQHF. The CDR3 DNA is TGCAGTGAGTCAGGGCAAAATCAGCCCCAGCATTTT.